One and the same sample provided the 27 T cell receptor beta chains below, sequenced in a study of blood T cells in healthy people across ages. For the second PCR, which ran for 7 to 11 cycles, a sample-barcoded 5' primer and a J-beta primer mix were used. Each CDR3 protein is one row after TCRdb ran MiXCR on the 5' RACE reads. The data show under 1,100,000 distinct CDR3 sequences, roughly 24% seen once. These data also formed part of another study, on T cells of mothers and their children.

Input material: blood. These receptors came from a girl aged 2 to 10 in good health.

V and J are TRBV5-1 and TRBJ2-7, with D hard to call. With 5 bases removed from V and 6 bases from J, the gap between germline ends came to 15 bases. This CDR3 spans 13 amino acids. Germline V gene data show CDR1 as SGHRS and CDR2 as YFSETQ. The CDR3 region has the DNA TGCGCCAGCAGTACGGGCCCACCGGTCGAGCAGTACTTC. The encoded protein is CASSTGPPVEQYF.

This clonotype was seen only a few times. V gene TRBV20-1 combines with J gene TRBJ2-2; D call uncertain. Germline V gene lookup returns CDR1 DFQATT and CDR2 SNEGSKA (reference sequence). The germline V and J ends were trimmed by 6 bases and 5 bases, with 13 bases remaining between them. The CDR3 spans 13 residues. The CDR3 region is CSAEKGTTGELFF. CDR3 sequence (DNA): TGCAGTGCCGAAAAGGGTACGACCGGGGAGCTGTTTTTT.

The V and J genes are TRBV20-1 and TRBJ1-4; D may be TRBD1 (5 bases). Germline-derived CDR1 and CDR2 are DFQATT and SNEGSKA (reference sequence). Trimming removed 0 bases from V and 7 bases from J, with 15 bases in between. This CDR3 contains 15 residues. The CDR3, as DNA: TGCAGTGCTAGAGATCTGGGGGGTAGTCTTGAAAAACTGTTTTTT. This encodes CSARDLGGSLEKLFF.

The chain recombines TRBV6-6 with TRBJ1-5; D is possibly TRBD1 (6 bases). Germline V gives CDR1 MNHNY, CDR2 SVGAGI (reference sequence). V was cut by 1 base and J by 0 bases, with 7 bases left in between. The CDR3 sequence is 15 residues long. The CDR3 sequence: CASSYLGGSNQPQHF. DNA of the CDR3: TGTGCCAGCAGTTACTTAGGGGGTAGCAATCAGCCCCAGCATTTT.

This clonotype was recorded at least ten times. The J gene is TRBJ1-5, the V gene TRBV20-1; 7 bases agree with TRBD1. This CDR3 spans 14 amino acids. With 5 bases clipped from V and 3 bases from J, the junction kept 7 bases outside the gene matches. CDR1 and CDR2 (germline): DFQATT, SNEGSKA (reference sequence). CDR3 sequence reads: CSARTGEFNQPQHF. The CDR3 DNA reads TGCAGTGCTCGAACAGGGGAGTTCAATCAGCCCCAGCATTTT.

This clonotype appeared a few times. The rearrangement joins TRBV5-6 to TRBJ2-7; 9 bases fit TRBD1. V shed 4 bases and J 2 bases; nucleotides not matched to a gene: 7. The CDR3 contains 15 residues. CDR1 SGHDT and CDR2 YYEEEE come from the germline V gene. CDR3 sequence (DNA): TGTGCCAGCAGCCCGAACACAGGGGGCCCCTACGAGCAGTACTTC. This encodes CASSPNTGGPYEQYF. The entire variable domain, with the rest obtained from reference TRBV5-6 and TRBJ2-7, is as follows: DAGVTQSPTHLIKTRGQQVTLRCSPKSGHDTVSWYQQALGQGPQFIFQYYEEEERQRGNFPDRFSGHQFPNYSSELNVNALLLGDSALYLCASSPNTGGPYEQYFGPGTRLTVT.

The chain links TRBV27 to TRBJ2-5; possibly TRBD2 for D (5 bases). The V end lost 5 bases, the J end lost 3 bases, and 10 bases lay between the germline ends. The CDR3 consists of 13 residues. Germline V gene data show CDR1 as MNHEY and CDR2 as SMNVEV (reference sequence). The CDR3 DNA is TGTGCCAGCAGTAGAGCCGGGGAAGAGACCCAGTACTTC. It yields the protein CASSRAGEETQYF.

This clonotype was observed at least ten times. The genes are TRBV12-3 or TRBV12-4 and TRBJ2-3, with TRBD2 identical over 10 bases. The CDR3 contains 15 residues. Germline trimming cut 3 bases from V and 2 bases from J; bases unmatched to any gene: 2. CDR3 nucleotide sequence: TGTGCCAGCAGTTTTAGCGGGAGGTCCACAGATACGCAGTATTTT. Protein sequence: CASSFSGRSTDTQYF.

The chain combines TRBV24-1 with TRBJ1-3; D is perhaps TRBD1 (5 bases). The V end lost 4 bases, the J end lost 0 bases, and 12 bases lay between the germline ends. This CDR3 is built from 16 residues. Germline CDR1 reads KGHDR; CDR2 reads SFDVKD. Written as DNA, the CDR3 is TGTGCCACCAGTGACCCGACAGACGACTCTGGAAACACCATATATTTT. Translation gives CATSDPTDDSGNTIYF.

This clonotype has just a few counts. This sequence joins TRBV18 and TRBJ2-3, with D unclear. This CDR3 comprises 11 residues. Trimming shortened V by 2 bases and J by 8 bases, and 5 bases separated the two germline ends. Germline CDR1 and CDR2: KGHSH and LQKENI. The CDR3 protein is CASSPRVTQYF. In DNA, the CDR3 is TGTGCCAGCTCACCAAGAGTTACGCAGTATTTT.

The chain has TRBV4-2 and TRBJ2-3; TRBD2 matches at 13 bases. This CDR3 region has 19 residues. The J segment lost 6 bases and the V segment lost 3 bases, leaving 15 bases of the junction unmatched. Looked up from germline, CDR1 is LGHNA and CDR2 is YNFKEQ. The CDR3 coding sequence is TGTGCCAGCAGCCAGCCCACTAGCGGGGGGGCCGTTGGTTGGGATACGCAGTATTTT. This encodes CASSQPTSGGAVGWDTQYF.

The table lists this clonotype with a few counts. V usage is TRBV7-9 and J usage is TRBJ2-7; 12 nucleotides agree with TRBD2. The J segment lost 4 bases and the V segment lost 4 bases, leaving 8 bases of the junction unmatched. Germline assignment: CDR1 SEHNR and CDR2 FQNEAQ (reference sequence). This CDR3 region has 16 residues. CDR3 in DNA: TGTGCCAGCAGCTCCTACCGGACTAGCGGGGTATACGAGCAGTACTTC. It specifies CASSSYRTSGVYEQYF.

The chain recombines TRBV29-1 with TRBJ1-1; weak D call: TRBD1 (5 bases). V was trimmed by 2 bases and J by 11 bases, leaving 15 bases between them. This CDR3 contains 12 residues. Germline CDR1 reads SQVTM; CDR2 reads ANQGSEA. CDR3 sequence reads: CSVEPTVGTAFF. CDR3 DNA: TGCAGCGTTGAACCGACAGTCGGGACGGCTTTCTTT. The variable domain in full, completed from reference TRBV29-1 and TRBJ1-1, reads SAVISQKPSRDICQRGTSLTIQCQVDSQVTMMFWYRQQPGQSLTLIATANQGSEATYESGFVIDKFPISRPNLTFSTLTVSNMSPEDSSIYLCSVEPTVGTAFFGQGTRLTVV.

In its sample, this clonotype was seen a few times. J is TRBJ2-5 and V is TRBV29-1; no clear D. The DNA end lines up better with TRBJ2-1; the J call may be wrong. Germline V CDR1 and CDR2: SQVTM, ANQGSEA. The CDR3 is 10 residues long. The CDR3 reads CSGSLNEQFF. The CDR3 coding sequence is TGCAGCGGGTCCCTTAATGAGCAGTTCTTC.

The CDR3 DNA is TGCAGAGCGGAGGGCGGGAGGGCCTTCAATGAGCAGTTCTTC. It yields the protein CRAEGGRAFNEQFF. The chain uses TRBV20-1 and TRBJ2-5; 9 bases line up with TRBD2. The J call may be mistaken, given a closer DNA end match to TRBJ2-1. Germline V gene lookup returns CDR1 DFQATT and CDR2 SNEGSKA (reference sequence). The CDR3 contains 14 residues.

This chain uses TRBV7-9 with TRBJ2-1; 7 positions match TRBD2. Germline CDR1 is SEHNR and CDR2 is FQNEAQ (reference sequence). The V segment lost 10 bases and the J segment 5 bases; nucleotides outside the gene matches: 2. The CDR3 length is 11 residues. DNA of the CDR3: TGTGCCACGGGAGGCAACAATGAGCAGTTCTTC. This gives the protein CATGGNNEQFF.

V gene TRBV7-3 combines with J gene TRBJ2-5, with D possibly being TRBD1 or TRBD2 (6 bases each). Germline loops: CDR1 SGHTA, CDR2 FQGTGA. V lost 4 bases to trimming and J lost 1 base, with 10 bases between them. The CDR3 has 14 residues. The CDR3 coding sequence is TGTGCCAGCAGCTATCGGGGGCCCCAAGAGACCCAGTACTTC. Protein sequence: CASSYRGPQETQYF. Using reference TRBV7-3 and TRBJ2-5 for the parts outside the CDR3, the full variable domain is GAGVSQTPSNKVTEKGKYVELRCDPISGHTALYWYRQSLGQGPEFLIYFQGTGAADDSGLPNDRFFAVRPEGSVSTLKIQRTERGDSAVYLCASSYRGPQETQYFGPGTRLLVL.

This chain joins TRBV9 and TRBJ2-5, with 11 bases that match TRBD2. The CDR3 sequence is 15 residues long. Germline CDR1 and CDR2: SGDLS and YYNGEE. With V trimmed by 2 bases and J by 5 bases, 5 bases remained unmatched. The CDR3 loop reads CASSVSGGASETQYF. The CDR3 region has the DNA TGTGCCAGCAGCGTTAGCGGGGGGGCTTCGGAGACCCAGTACTTC.

J is TRBJ1-1 and V is TRBV12-3 or TRBV12-4, with 7 bases identical to TRBD1. The CDR3 runs 14 residues. J was trimmed by 3 bases and V by 3 bases; bases with no gene match: 4. CDR3 sequence (DNA): TGTGCCAGCAGTTTGACAGGGTCTTACACTGAAGCTTTCTTT. This translates into CASSLTGSYTEAFF.

This sequence joins TRBV21-1 and TRBJ2-7. TRBV21-1 is marked as a pseudogene. The CDR3 length is 11 residues. The CDR3 here is CLKKGPYEQYF. The CDR3 coding sequence is TGTCTGAAAAAGGGTCCCTACGAGCAGTACTTC.

The V gene is TRBV4-3, the J gene TRBJ2-7; TRBD1 aligns across 7 bases. The junction had 2 bases not matched to a gene; V was cut back by 0 bases and J by 0 bases. Looked up from germline, CDR1 is LGHNA and CDR2 is YSLEER. The CDR3 covers 15 residues. This chain's CDR3 is CASSQEGDSSYEQYF. CDR3 nucleotide sequence: TGCGCCAGCAGCCAAGAGGGGGACAGCTCCTACGAGCAGTACTTC.

The table lists this clonotype with a count of one. The rearrangement links TRBV9 to TRBJ2-5; 8 bases map to TRBD1. The CDR3 has 15 amino acids. V was clipped by 3 bases and J by 6 bases; unmatched bases: 10. Per the germline V gene, CDR1 is SGDLS and CDR2 is YYNGEE. Here the CDR3 reads CASSATGGDRQTQYF. In DNA form, the CDR3 reads TGTGCCAGCAGCGCCACAGGGGGAGATAGACAGACCCAGTACTTC.

A few counts support this clonotype. The chain links TRBV28 to TRBJ2-5; D is perhaps TRBD1 (6 bases). V lost 6 bases to trimming and J lost 2 bases, with 16 bases between them. In germline, CDR1 is MDHEN, CDR2 SYDVKM. The CDR3 loop spans 15 amino acids. The CDR3: CASSLGAQTQETQYF. The CDR3 DNA is TGTGCCAGCAGCCTGGGGGCACAGACTCAAGAGACCCAGTACTTC.

This clonotype was observed a handful of times. The chain couples TRBV9 to TRBJ2-5; 8 bases match TRBD2. Trimming removed 0 bases from V and 9 bases from J; junction bases left unmatched: 13. The CDR3 covers 16 residues. Germline assignment: CDR1 SGDLS and CDR2 YYNGEE. Here the CDR3 reads CASSVANGRAIDPQYF. In nucleotides, the CDR3 is TGTGCCAGCAGCGTAGCGAACGGGAGGGCTATTGACCCCCAGTACTTC.

This clonotype has more than one count but fewer than ten. The CDR3 ends on some other residue instead of the conserved phenylalanine or tryptophan, so this is likely a read error. CDR3 sequence reads: CASESGPHTEAFL. The CDR3 DNA follows: TGTGCCAGCGAGTCGGGCCCTCACACTGAAGCTTTCCTT. The V and J genes are TRBV6-5 and TRBJ1-1; D not resolved. V was shortened by 8 bases and J by 3 bases, with 13 bases between the two germline ends. Germline V lookup: CDR1 MNHEY, CDR2 SVGAGI. The CDR3 contains 13 residues.

This clonotype appeared a few times. The rearrangement uses TRBV24-1 and TRBJ2-1; 7 positions agree with TRBD2. Germline values: CDR1 KGHDR, CDR2 SFDVKD. This CDR3 is 15 amino acids long. V lost 5 bases, J lost 4 bases, and 7 bases stayed unmatched. The CDR3 bases are TGTGCCACCAGTGGTCCAGCGGGGCTATACAATGAGCAGTTCTTC. Amino acids: CATSGPAGLYNEQFF.

V usage is TRBV3-1 and J usage is TRBJ2-7; D remains ambiguous. The V and J ends lost 0 bases and 1 base respectively, with 10 bases between them. This CDR3 comprises 15 residues. CDR1 and CDR2 from the germline V gene are LGHDT and YNNKEL (reference sequence). The CDR3 here is CASSQERSPSYEQYF. DNA for the CDR3: TGTGCCAGCAGCCAAGAGAGATCACCGTCCTACGAGCAGTACTTC.